This T cell receptor beta chain was identified during a study of blood T cell repertoires in COVID-19. Overall study context: PBMCs, B-cell-depleted T cells, or T cells were the source of the cDNA or gDNA that made up the material.

This clone was seen only once. The assay was immunoSEQ multiplex PCR, and TCRdb's table has in-frame clones only and misses some. The data contain approximately 260,000 clones, approximately 90% of them singletons. Germline assignment: CDR1 KGHDR and CDR2 SFDVKD. Deletions cut 4 bases from V and 6 bases from J, with 14 bases between. The CDR3 contains 14 residues. This TCR was sampled from a woman under 30 who had recovered from COVID-19. The material sequenced was PBMCs or T cells enriched from blood (not recorded which). This chain uses TRBV24-1 with TRBJ1-2, with D possibly matching TRBD1 (6 bases). CDR3 in amino acids: CATSDYGTSHGYTF. The DNA for the CDR3 is TGTGCCACCAGTGACTATGGGACAAGTCATGGCTACACCTTC.